The T cell receptor (beta chain) described here comes from a study of regulatory T cells in long-lasting Graves disease. Germline CDR1 reads ENHRY; CDR2 reads SYGVKD. This CDR3 region has 16 residues. V lost 0 bases to trimming and J lost 0 bases; unmatched junction nucleotides: 5. Findings of the study overall: For persistent Graves' patients, TCR diversity was lower than for newly diagnosed ones. Persistent disease was associated with favored TRBV28 usage and with favored use of TRBJ1-2 and TRBJ2-5.

Investigators prepared the TCR beta libraries by applying iRepertoire HTBI primers and Arm-PCR of CDR3 regions. Original processing notes: Identified across the samples were over 50 TRBV segments and more than twelve TRBJ segments. TCRdb independently ran MiXCR on the multiplex PCR reads; one entry per CDR3 protein. These V and J calls rely on TCRdb rather than the paper's analysis. Found here are about 660,000 distinct CDR3 sequences, about 30% of them singletons; the top ten hold about 40%. As for time point: persistent/refractory GD, antithyroid drugs over 5 years with positive TRAb. PBMCs provided the RNA from which the TCR library was made. On this clonotype: Its antigen is unknown.

The clonotype was recovered from a female donor with Graves disease. The chain combines TRBV10-3 with TRBJ2-7, with TRBD2 matching over 7 bases. The sample consisted of peripheral blood mononuclear cells (PBMCs), taken when the disease was refractory, from a patient treated with antithyroid drugs. As DNA, the CDR3 is TGTGCCATCAGTGAGTCGAGTGCGGGAGCCTCCTACGAGCAGTACTTC. It yields the protein CAISESSAGASYEQYF.